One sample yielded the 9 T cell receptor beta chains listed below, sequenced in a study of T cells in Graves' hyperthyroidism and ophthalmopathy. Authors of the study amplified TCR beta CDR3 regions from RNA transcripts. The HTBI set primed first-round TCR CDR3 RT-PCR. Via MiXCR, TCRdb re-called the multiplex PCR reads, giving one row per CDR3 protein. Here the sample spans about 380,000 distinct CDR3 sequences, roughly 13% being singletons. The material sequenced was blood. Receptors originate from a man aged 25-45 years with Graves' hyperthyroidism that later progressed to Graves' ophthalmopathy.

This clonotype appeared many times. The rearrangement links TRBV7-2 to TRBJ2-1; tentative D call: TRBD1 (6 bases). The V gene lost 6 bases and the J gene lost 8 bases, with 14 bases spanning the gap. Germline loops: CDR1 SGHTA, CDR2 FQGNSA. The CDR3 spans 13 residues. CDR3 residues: CASSYTGLHEQFF. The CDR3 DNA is TGTGCCAGCAGTTATACAGGGCTTCATGAGCAGTTCTTC.

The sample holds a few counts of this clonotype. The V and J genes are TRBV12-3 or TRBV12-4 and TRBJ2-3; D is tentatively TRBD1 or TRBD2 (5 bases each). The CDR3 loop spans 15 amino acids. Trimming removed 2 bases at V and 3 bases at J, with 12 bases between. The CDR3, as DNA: TGTGCCAGCAGTTTAAACGGGTGGGGGACAGATACGCAGTATTTT. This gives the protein CASSLNGWGTDTQYF.

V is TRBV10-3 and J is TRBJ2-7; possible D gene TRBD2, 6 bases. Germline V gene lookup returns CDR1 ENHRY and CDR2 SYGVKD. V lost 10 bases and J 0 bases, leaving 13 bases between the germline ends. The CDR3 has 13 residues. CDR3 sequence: CATSGPSSYEQYF. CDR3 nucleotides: TGTGCCACCAGCGGGCCGAGCTCCTACGAGCAGTACTTC.

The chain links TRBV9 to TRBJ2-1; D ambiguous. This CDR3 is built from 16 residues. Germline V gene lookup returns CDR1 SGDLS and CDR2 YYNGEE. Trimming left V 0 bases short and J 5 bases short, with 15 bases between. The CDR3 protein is CASSVAQRVSHNEQFF. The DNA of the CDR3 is TGTGCCAGCAGCGTAGCTCAAAGGGTGAGCCACAATGAGCAGTTCTTC.

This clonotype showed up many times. CDR3 residues: CASSEAVVGAGIPLHF. CDR3 nucleotides: TGTGCCAGCAGTGAAGCCGTGGTGGGTGCGGGGATTCCCCTCCACTTT. This chain joins TRBV6-1 and TRBJ1-6; the D is unclear. The CDR3 has 16 amino acids. Trimming left V 0 bases short and J 13 bases short, with 19 bases between. Germline-derived CDR1 and CDR2 are MNHNS and SASEGT.

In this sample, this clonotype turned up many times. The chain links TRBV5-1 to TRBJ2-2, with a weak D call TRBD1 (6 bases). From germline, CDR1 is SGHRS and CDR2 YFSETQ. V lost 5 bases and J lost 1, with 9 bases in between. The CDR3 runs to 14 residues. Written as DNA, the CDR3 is TGCGCCAGCAGGCCGGACAGGAACACCGGGGAGCTGTTTTTT. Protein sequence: CASRPDRNTGELFF.

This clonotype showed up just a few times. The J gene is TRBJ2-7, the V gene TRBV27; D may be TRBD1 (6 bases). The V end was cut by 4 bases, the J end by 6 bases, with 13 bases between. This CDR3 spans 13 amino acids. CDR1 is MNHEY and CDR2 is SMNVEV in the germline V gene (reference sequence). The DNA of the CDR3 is TGTGCCAGCAGTTCGGGCAGGGGCCGCGAGCAGTACTTC. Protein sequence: CASSSGRGREQYF.

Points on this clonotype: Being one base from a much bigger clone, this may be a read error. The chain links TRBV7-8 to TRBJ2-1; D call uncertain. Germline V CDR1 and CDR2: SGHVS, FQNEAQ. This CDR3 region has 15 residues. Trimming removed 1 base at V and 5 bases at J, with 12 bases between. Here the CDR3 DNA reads TGTGCCAGCAGCTTAGACCCGGGCCCCCACAATGAGCAGTTCTTC. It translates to CASSLDPGPHNEQFF.

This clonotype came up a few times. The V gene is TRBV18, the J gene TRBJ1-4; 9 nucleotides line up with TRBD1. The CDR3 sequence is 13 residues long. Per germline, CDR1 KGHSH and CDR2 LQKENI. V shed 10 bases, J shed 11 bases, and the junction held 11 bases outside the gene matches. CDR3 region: CATSRDRVEKLFF. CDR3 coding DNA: TGTGCCACCTCCCGGGACAGGGTCGAGAAACTGTTTTTT.